Listed below are T cell receptor beta chains from one sample, sequenced in a study of blood T cell repertoires in COVID-19. The repertoire was sequenced with immunoSEQ multiplex PCR; TCRdb's copy has only in-frame clones and lacks some. There are 110,000 or so clones in the sample; 80% to 90% occur only once, and about 3% lies in the top ten. The specimen sequenced was peripheral blood. The receptors were sampled from a man aged 35-49 years with acute or convalescent COVID-19. Each CDR3 is given with its conserved first and last residue. D genes are given only for firm matches. Clone sizes are given selectively: once, few, many, or a class where the clone is expanded.

d_gene: TRBD2
len: 17
abundance: .
v_gene: TRBV3-1/TRBV3-2
j_gene: TRBJ2-3
CDR3aa: CASSQVLAAGFADTQYF
CDR3nt: TGTGCCAGCAGCCAAGTGTTGGCAGCGGGGTTCGCAGATACGCAGTATTTT

d_gene: .
len: 15
abundance: .
v_gene: TRBV6-5
j_gene: TRBJ1-2
CDR3aa: CASKFYGFPHYGYTF
CDR3nt: TGTGCCAGCAAGTTTTACGGGTTTCCCCACTATGGCTACACCTTC

d_gene: TRBD1
len: 14
abundance: .
v_gene: TRBV5-1
j_gene: TRBJ2-5
CDR3aa: CASSPDRTQETQYF
CDR3nt: TGCGCCAGCAGCCCGGACAGGACACAAGAGACCCAGTACTTC

d_gene: .
len: 15
abundance: .
v_gene: TRBV5-1
j_gene: TRBJ1-4
CDR3aa: CASSQTGGLSEKLFF
CDR3nt: TGCGCCAGCAGTCAGACGGGGGGCCTTAGTGAAAAACTGTTTTTT

d_gene: TRBD1
len: 14
abundance: .
v_gene: TRBV2
j_gene: TRBJ2-5
CDR3aa: CASNRGTGEETQYF
CDR3nt: TGTGCCAGCAACAGGGGGACAGGGGAAGAGACCCAGTACTTC

d_gene: .
len: 15
abundance: .
v_gene: TRBV19
j_gene: TRBJ2-7
CDR3aa: CASSMAAGNLGEQYF
CDR3nt: TGTGCCAGTAGTATGGCCGCCGGGAATCTGGGGGAGCAGTACTTC

d_gene: TRBD1
len: 16
abundance: .
v_gene: TRBV5-6
j_gene: TRBJ2-7
CDR3aa: CASSLAGQGASYEQYF
CDR3nt: TGTGCCAGCAGCTTGGCGGGACAGGGGGCATCCTACGAGCAGTACTTC

d_gene: TRBD2
len: 17
abundance: .
v_gene: TRBV7-6
j_gene: TRBJ2-1
CDR3aa: CASSRTSGGLAPWEQFF
CDR3nt: TGTGCCAGCAGCAGGACTAGCGGGGGGTTAGCCCCATGGGAGCAGTTCTTC

d_gene: .
len: 12
abundance: .
v_gene: TRBV3-1/TRBV3-2
j_gene: TRBJ2-7
CDR3aa: CASSRGEGEQYF
CDR3nt: TGTGCCAGCAGCCGGGGAGAAGGCGAGCAGTACTTC

d_gene: TRBD1
len: 15
abundance: .
v_gene: TRBV4-3
j_gene: TRBJ2-2
CDR3aa: CASSPGQFYVGELFF
CDR3nt: TGCGCCAGCAGCCCGGGACAGTTTTATGTCGGGGAGCTGTTTTTT

d_gene: TRBD2
len: 15
abundance: .
v_gene: TRBV3-1/TRBV3-2
j_gene: TRBJ2-1
CDR3aa: CASSSSGGLYNEQFF
CDR3nt: TGTGCCAGCAGCTCGAGCGGGGGGCTATACAATGAGCAGTTCTTC

d_gene: TRBD1
len: 16
abundance: .
v_gene: TRBV6-5
j_gene: TRBJ1-4
CDR3aa: CASSYSNTGVGEKLFF
CDR3nt: TGTGCCAGCAGTTACTCGAACACAGGGGTCGGGGAAAAACTGTTTTTT

d_gene: TRBD1
len: 16
abundance: once
v_gene: TRBV12-5
j_gene: TRBJ1-1
CDR3aa: CASGLGPQGASTEAFF
CDR3nt: TGTGCTAGTGGTTTGGGACCACAGGGGGCGAGTACTGAAGCTTTCTTT

d_gene: TRBD1
len: 17
abundance: .
v_gene: TRBV4-1
j_gene: TRBJ1-2
CDR3aa: CASSQGVQGASNYGYTF
CDR3nt: TGCGCCAGCAGCCAAGGGGTACAGGGGGCTTCTAACTATGGCTACACCTTC

d_gene: TRBD2
len: 16
abundance: once
v_gene: TRBV7-2
j_gene: TRBJ2-1
CDR3aa: CASSYSLAGGNNEQFF
CDR3nt: TGTGCCAGCAGCTATTCTCTAGCGGGGGGGAATAATGAGCAGTTCTTC

d_gene: TRBD2
len: 17
abundance: .
v_gene: TRBV6-1
j_gene: TRBJ2-6
CDR3aa: CASSETSGGFGANVLTF
CDR3nt: TGTGCCAGCAGTGAGACTAGCGGGGGTTTTGGGGCCAACGTCCTGACTTTC

d_gene: .
len: 14
abundance: .
v_gene: TRBV24-1
j_gene: TRBJ1-5
CDR3aa: CATSDATGPRPQHF
CDR3nt: TGTGCCACCAGTGATGCTACAGGCCCTCGGCCCCAGCATTTT

d_gene: .
len: 14
abundance: .
v_gene: TRBV19
j_gene: TRBJ1-6
CDR3aa: CASSIDPFNSPLHF
CDR3nt: TGTGCCAGTAGTATAGATCCGTTCAATTCACCCCTCCACTTT

d_gene: .
len: 11
abundance: .
v_gene: TRBV7-9
j_gene: TRBJ1-1
CDR3aa: CASSLFSEAFF
CDR3nt: TGTGCCAGCAGCTTATTCAGTGAAGCTTTCTTT

d_gene: .
len: 16
abundance: .
v_gene: TRBV15
j_gene: TRBJ2-5
CDR3aa: CATSRDLPRLLETQYF
CDR3nt: TGTGCCACCAGCAGAGATCTCCCGAGACTATTAGAGACCCAGTACTTC